The 23 T cell receptor beta chains below all came from one sample that was sequenced in a study of CD39 and CD103 CD8 tumor-infiltrating T cells. Assay used: immunoSEQ multiplex PCR; TCRdb lists only in-frame clones, some missing. This sample yields roughly 15,000 clones, of which 90% to 95% are seen a single time; more than 4% belongs to the top ten. The sample was CD8+ T cells sorted from blood. Indicated subset: total memory CD8 T cells (CD45RA-CCR7+/-) from blood or uninvolved lymph node. These receptors originate from a human donor with head and neck squamous cell carcinoma.

The V call is TRBV6-6, the J call TRBJ2-5; D not certain. Germline V gene lookup returns CDR1 MNHNY and CDR2 SVGAGI (reference sequence). V lost 8 bases and J lost 0, with 4 bases in between. The CDR3 sequence is 11 residues long. This CDR3 reads CASLYQETQYF. DNA for the CDR3: TGTGCCAGCTTGTACCAAGAGACCCAGTACTTC.

J is TRBJ2-3 and V is TRBV4-1; 8 bases match TRBD1. V gave up 2 bases and J gave up 4 bases; unmatched junction bases: 5. Germline V lookup: CDR1 MGHRA, CDR2 YSYEKL. The CDR3 extends over 15 amino acids. Here the CDR3 DNA reads TGCGCCAGCAGCCAACCGGACAGGGTATCAGATACGCAGTATTTT. Protein sequence: CASSQPDRVSDTQYF.

The CDR3 DNA follows: TGTGCCAGCAGTCCTCAAGGTTCGAACGTGGGATATGGCTACACCTTC. Its protein product is CASSPQGSNVGYGYTF. The V and J genes are TRBV27 and TRBJ1-2; the D is unclear. Germline V gene sequence: CDR1 MNHEY, CDR2 SMNVEV (reference sequence). The CDR3 sequence is 16 residues long. The V gene lost 5 bases and the J gene lost 5 bases, with 21 bases spanning the gap.

CDR3 sequence: CACWGAYNEQFF. The DNA of the CDR3 is TGTGCCTGTTGGGGTGCCTACAATGAGCAGTTCTTC. The rearrangement uses TRBV30 and TRBJ2-1; D call uncertain. The CDR3 extends over 12 amino acids. Germline loops: CDR1 GTSNPN, CDR2 SVGIG (reference sequence). The V and J ends lost 6 bases and 2 bases respectively, with 8 bases between them.

This clone turned up a few times. The J gene is TRBJ1-6, the V gene TRBV4-1; D not resolved. CDR3 size: 16 residues. Trimming took off 0 bases at V and 10 bases at J, with 16 bases between the two ends. Germline CDR1 and CDR2: MGHRA and YSYEKL. CDR3 coding DNA: TGCGCCAGCAGCCAAGAAGGGATGGAGCTTAGGTCACCCCTCCACTTT. As protein: CASSQEGMELRSPLHF.

The chain employs TRBV12-5 and TRBJ2-7; possible D gene TRBD2, 5 bases. This CDR3 comprises 14 residues. The V end lost 3 bases, the J end lost 5 bases, and 14 bases lay between the germline ends. Germline V gene data show CDR1 as LGHNT and CDR2 as FRNRAP. The CDR3 loop reads CASGFWGVRDEQYF. In DNA form, the CDR3 reads TGTGCTAGTGGTTTTTGGGGAGTAAGGGACGAGCAGTACTTC.

This sequence joins TRBV27 and TRBJ1-6; TRBD1 might be the D (5 bases). Trimming pared 5 bases from V and 5 bases from J, leaving 19 bases between. Germline CDR1 and CDR2: MNHEY and SMNVEV (reference sequence). The CDR3 contains 17 residues. CDR3 DNA: TGTGCCAGCAGTAGTGGGGTGGGGCAGGGCAATAATTCACCCCTCCACTTT. Protein product: CASSSGVGQGNNSPLHF.

The chain combines TRBV19 with TRBJ1-1; 12 bases agree with TRBD1. V was clipped by 7 bases and J by 2 bases; unmatched bases: 2. CDR3 size: 14 residues. Germline lookup yields CDR1 LNHDA and CDR2 SQIVND (reference sequence). CDR3 sequence (DNA): TGTGCCAGTACGGGACAGGGGGCTAACACTGAAGCTTTCTTT. Its protein is CASTGQGANTEAFF.

This sequence joins TRBV4-1 and TRBJ1-4; D possibly corresponds to TRBD1 (6 bases). This CDR3 has 15 residues. V dropped 0 bases and J dropped 7 bases, with 12 bases sitting between them. Germline CDR1 and CDR2: MGHRA and YSYEKL. CDR3 nucleotide sequence: TGCGCCAGCAGCCAAGAACAGGGCTTAAGTGAAAAACTGTTTTTT. It specifies CASSQEQGLSEKLFF.

This clone was detected only once. The gene calls are TRBV4-1 and TRBJ1-5, with D uncertain. The V and J ends lost 0 bases and 7 bases respectively, with 13 bases between them. CDR1 is MGHRA, CDR2 YSYEKL, per germline. The CDR3 is 15 residues long. The CDR3 region has the DNA TGCGCCAGCAGCCAAGATCTGGGTGAAGGGCAGCCCCAGCATTTT. This codes for CASSQDLGEGQPQHF.

The DNA of the CDR3 is TGCGCCAGCAGCCAAGCGGGGAACTCCTACAATGAGCAGTTCTTC. Its protein is CASSQAGNSYNEQFF. V is TRBV4-1 and J is TRBJ2-1; TRBD2 is a possible D gene (5 bases). The CDR3 runs to 15 residues. Germline V lookup: CDR1 MGHRA, CDR2 YSYEKL. Trimming left V 1 base short and J 0 bases short, with 7 bases between.

This clone was counted between two and nine times. This chain joins TRBV28 and TRBJ2-3; D possibly corresponds to TRBD2 (7 bases). CDR1 and CDR2 from the germline V gene are MDHEN and SYDVKM. This CDR3 is built from 14 residues. V was trimmed by 10 bases and J by 3 bases, leaving 17 bases between them. CDR3 nucleotide sequence: TGTGCCACAGAGGGGGGGGCGGGGACAGATACGCAGTATTTT. Amino acid sequence: CATEGGAGTDTQYF.

The chain joins TRBV6-5 to TRBJ1-6; no definite D call. Per the germline V gene, CDR1 is MNHEY and CDR2 is SVGAGI. The length of the CDR3 is 13 residues. Trimming left V 6 bases short and J 7 bases short, with 10 bases between. The CDR3 loop is CASSPGENSPLHF. CDR3 DNA sequence: TGTGCCAGCAGCCCCGGCGAGAATTCACCCCTCCACTTT.

The rearrangement joins TRBV5-6 to TRBJ2-7; 9 nucleotides align to TRBD1. The germline V gene has CDR1 SGHDT and CDR2 YYEEEE. The CDR3 runs 15 residues. J was trimmed by 5 bases and V by 3 bases; bases with no gene match: 9. CDR3 DNA: TGTGCCAGCAGCTCACAGGGGGCGTTCGTGGACGAGCAGTACTTC. It is translated as CASSSQGAFVDEQYF.

This clone showed up just once. The chain links TRBV7-3 to TRBJ2-1; no clear D. Trimming took off 5 bases at V and 7 bases at J, with 18 bases between the two ends. Looked up from germline, CDR1 is SGHTA and CDR2 is FQGTGA. The CDR3 spans 15 residues. CDR3 residues: CASSPGSTYVNEQFF. In DNA, the CDR3 is TGTGCCAGCAGCCCCGGTAGCACCTATGTGAATGAGCAGTTCTTC.

Concerning this clone: The junction shows a germline mismatch at one end, possibly a read error. The rearrangement links TRBV29-1 to TRBJ2-1; D unresolved. Germline values: CDR1 SQVTM, CDR2 ANQGSEA. The CDR3 extends over 8 amino acids. The CDR3 spells CSVPGWVF. Written as DNA, the CDR3 is TGCAGCGTTCCCGGCTGGGTCTTC.

The CDR3 region is CSARVGGLFF. CDR3 DNA sequence: TGCAGTGCTAGAGTCGGGGGATTGTTCTTC. V and J are TRBV20-1 and TRBJ2-1; maybe TRBD2 (6 bases). Trimming left V 1 base short and J 15 bases short, with 10 bases between. The germline V gene has CDR1 DFQATT and CDR2 SNEGSKA (reference sequence). This CDR3 has 10 amino acids.

The chain carries TRBV6-1 and TRBJ2-2, with 9 bases aligning to TRBD1. The germline gives CDR1 MNHNS, CDR2 SASEGT. V lost 6 bases, J lost 6 bases, and 8 bases stayed unmatched. The CDR3 extends over 15 amino acids. CDR3 sequence (DNA): TGTGCCAGCAGCGACGGGACAGGGATAGCCGGGGAGCTGTTTTTT. Encoded protein: CASSDGTGIAGELFF.

This chain connects TRBV6-1 to TRBJ2-7; unclear D gene. Trimming left V 3 bases short and J 0 bases short, with 6 bases between. The CDR3 is 13 amino acids. Germline lookup yields CDR1 MNHNS and CDR2 SASEGT. CDR3 amino acids: CASSDWGSYEQYF. Here the CDR3 DNA reads TGTGCCAGCAGTGATTGGGGCTCCTACGAGCAGTACTTC.

The gene calls are TRBV5-1 and TRBJ1-2; 7 bases are shared with TRBD1. Losses at the gene ends were 0 bases for V and 4 bases for J; bases not matched to a gene: 6. Per the germline V gene, CDR1 is SGHRS and CDR2 is YFSETQ. The CDR3 has 15 amino acids. CDR3 coding DNA: TGCGCCAGCAGCTTGGCCCCGGGACAGATCTATGGCTACACCTTC. Translating it yields CASSLAPGQIYGYTF. The variable domain in full, completed from reference TRBV5-1 and TRBJ1-2, reads KAGVTQTPRYLIKTRGQQVTLSCSPISGHRSVSWYQQTPGQGLQFLFEYFSETQRNKGNFPGRFSGRQFSNSRSEMNVSTLELGDSALYLCASSLAPGQIYGYTFGSGTRLTVV.

The CDR3 bases are TGTGCCAGCAGCTTAGGTCTCGAGTTCTATGGCTACACCTTC. Translating it yields CASSLGLEFYGYTF. This chain uses TRBV13 with TRBJ1-2; D is unresolved. This CDR3 comprises 14 residues. CDR1 is PRHDT, CDR2 FYEKMQ, per germline (reference sequence). Trimming pared 0 bases from V and 4 bases from J, leaving 9 bases between.

This clone appeared a few times. This chain connects TRBV9 to TRBJ2-7; D might be TRBD1 (5 bases). The V gene lost 1 base and the J gene lost 7 bases, with 15 bases spanning the gap. Germline V gene sequence: CDR1 SGDLS, CDR2 YYNGEE. This CDR3 is built from 14 residues. The CDR3 loop is CASSVSWQGLEQYF. CDR3 DNA sequence: TGTGCCAGCAGCGTATCGTGGCAGGGATTGGAGCAGTACTTC.

V gene TRBV5-4 combines with J gene TRBJ1-1; D gene ambiguous. Germline values: CDR1 SGHNT, CDR2 YYREEE (reference sequence). This CDR3 spans 15 amino acids. V was shortened by 0 bases and J by 1 base, with 10 bases between the two germline ends. CDR3 loop: CASSLAVKRNTEAFF. The CDR3 DNA is TGTGCCAGCAGCTTGGCCGTCAAGAGGAACACTGAAGCTTTCTTT.